This is a list of T cell receptor beta chains from one sample in a study of blood T cell repertoires in COVID-19. Profiling relied on immunoSEQ multiplex PCR, and the TCRdb table lists in-frame clones only, not all of them. Of under 75,000 clones listed, about 76% are singletons. The material sequenced was peripheral blood. The receptors here all came from an elderly woman with acute or convalescent COVID-19. Each CDR3 is given with its conserved first and last residue. The listing skips clone size in some rows; elsewhere it reads once, few, many or a size class.

clone_size v_call cdr3_aa
NA TRBV7-3 CASSPESGSGTDTQYF
NA TRBV4-1 CASSPGQGATNEKLFF
NA TRBV6-6 CASSVVGPNSPLHF
NA TRBV12-5 CASGPSLAGGLSEQFF
NA TRBV18 CASSPPQGSGNQPQHF
NA TRBV14 CASSRLSSGVSSYNEQFF
NA TRBV28 CASTARRGFSPLHF
NA TRBV5-1 CASSEGLAGITDTQYF
few TRBV10-3 CAIGRDLYEQYF
NA TRBV6-4 CASSDSGRGSDTQYF
NA TRBV30 CAWKRPSGETQYF
NA TRBV7-2 CASSLTGGVHSGANVLTF
NA TRBV6-5 CASSSGSVHEQYF
NA TRBV27 CASSSGLADYYEQYF
NA TRBV18 CASSITQTHYEQYF
NA TRBV29-1 CSVEAGLVGEKLFF
NA TRBV9 CASSVVPRGDEQFF
NA TRBV5-1 CASGTGGPAYEQFF
NA TRBV29-1 CSVTWGGNQPQHF
NA TRBV5-5 CASSLSGGGQPQHF
NA TRBV7-8 CASSRDGSSYNEQFF
few TRBV19 CASSPWLAGDTQYF
few TRBV5-1 CASSLAARGGNTEAFF
NA TRBV5-4 CASSFSSGSLDTQYF
NA TRBV10-3 CAISESRTSGSRIALYEQYF
NA TRBV19 CASSTGSSGSYEQYF
once TRBV11-2 CASSLDRLAGETQYF
NA TRBV9 CASSVGGPYEQYF
NA TRBV2 CASSEMYAFF
NA TRBV6-1 CASSEGYLYSTDTQYF
NA TRBV11-2 CASSPLRGSYEQYF
NA TRBV27 CASSSLYTGTSNQPQHF
NA TRBV23-1 CASSQRTSGSLGETQYF
NA TRBV15 CATSRNAQGGGNTIYF
NA TRBV18 CASSSGNPNTGELFF
NA TRBV11-2 CASSLVGATAPNEQFF
NA TRBV28 CASGLERSSYNEQFF
NA TRBV28 CASKQGTEKLFF
NA TRBV29-1 CSARSGQGGETQYF
NA TRBV30 CAWSFHSQGAYQPQHF
NA TRBV9 CASSVGEVRQETQYF
NA TRBV24-1 CATSHPHEAGGRYNEQFF
NA TRBV3-1/TRBV3-2 CASGSRGRDQPQHF
few TRBV18 CASSPPTNGGNEQYF
NA TRBV2 CASSGQGGTDTQYF
many TRBV4-2 CASSRTGGSGANVLTF
NA TRBV6-2/TRBV6-3 CASSVRGPTEAFF
once TRBV6-5 CASSYSRQMNTEAFF
NA TRBV9 CASSHGDRAIHPYEQYF
NA TRBV7-8 CASSLVYGSGNTIYF
NA TRBV18 CASSPPGRGRSYEQYF
NA TRBV28 CASTYPVSVGGYTF
NA TRBV11-3 CASSLGGRATNEKLFF
NA TRBV27 CASSLTGVNQPQHF